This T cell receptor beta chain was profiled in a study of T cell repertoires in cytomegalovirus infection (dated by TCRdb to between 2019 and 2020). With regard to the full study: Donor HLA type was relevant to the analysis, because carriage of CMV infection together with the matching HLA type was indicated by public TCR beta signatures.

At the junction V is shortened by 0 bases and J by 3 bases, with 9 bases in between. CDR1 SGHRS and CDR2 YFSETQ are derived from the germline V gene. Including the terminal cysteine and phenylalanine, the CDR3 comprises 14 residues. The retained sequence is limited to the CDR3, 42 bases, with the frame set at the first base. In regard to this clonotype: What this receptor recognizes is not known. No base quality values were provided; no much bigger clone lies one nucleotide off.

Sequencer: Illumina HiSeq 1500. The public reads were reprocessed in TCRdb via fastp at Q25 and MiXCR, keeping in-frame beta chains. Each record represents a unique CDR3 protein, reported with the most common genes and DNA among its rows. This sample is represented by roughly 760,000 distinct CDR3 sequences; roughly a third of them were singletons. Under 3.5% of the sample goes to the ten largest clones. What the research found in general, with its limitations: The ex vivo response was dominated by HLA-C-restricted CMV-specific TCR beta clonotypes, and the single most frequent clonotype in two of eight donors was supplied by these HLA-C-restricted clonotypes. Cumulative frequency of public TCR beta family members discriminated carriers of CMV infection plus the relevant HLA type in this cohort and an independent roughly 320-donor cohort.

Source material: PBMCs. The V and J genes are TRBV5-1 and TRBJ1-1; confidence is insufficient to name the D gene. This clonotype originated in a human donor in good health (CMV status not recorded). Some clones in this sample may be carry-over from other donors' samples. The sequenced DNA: TGCGCCAGCAGCTTGGTAATAAGGGACACTGAAGCTTTCTTT. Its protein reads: CASSLVIRDTEAFF.